The subject of this entry is one T cell receptor beta chain. Which antigen it targets is not known. The sample holds no much larger clone one base away, and base qualities are not on file. The TCR beta CDR3 regions were amplified from RNA transcripts. The TCR CDR3 was subjected to a first round of RT-PCR using the HTBI primer set and the Qiagen OneStep RT-PCR kit. The libraries were constructed in a second round of multiplex PCR and then size-selected and purified. Paired-end sequencing of the libraries was performed with 100 bp reads on an Illumina HiSeq2000. As for how the authors treated the data: Raw data were processed with SOAPnuke, discarding reads with adapters, uncalled bases, mean Phred below 15, or no exact constant-primer or identifier match. COPE v1.2.5 was used to merge the high-quality paired reads, and each unique nucleotide sequence was defined as a clonotype. MiTCR v1.1 was used to align the clonotypes against IMGT TRBV, TRBD and TRBJ reference segments. Only V-J combinations with frequency above 0.0001, covering 99% to 99.2% of repertoires, were analysed. A TCS score was defined as the ratio between F50 (clonal expansion) and ExV (chaos), using BLOSUM62-based TCRdist between CDR3 peptides within each V-J. Welch's t-statistics and random forest reduced around 550 V-J features to 10 to 15, which were used in a naive Bayes classifier (R e1071). The Morisita-Horn index was used to measure how similar the thyroid and blood repertoires were. TCRdb redid the processing of the public reads, applying fastp at Q25 and MiXCR, and retained in-frame beta chains. Entries are consolidated by CDR3 protein sequence, retaining the most common genes and DNA. The V and J calls reflect TCRdb's pipeline rather than the authors' work. The sample data list 450,000 to 700,000 distinct CDR3 sequences, and 40% to 55% of these were observed just once. The top ten constitute around 20% of the sample.

The CDR3 holds 16 amino acids from the cysteine to the phenylalanine. The only DNA kept is the CDR3, 48 bases in frame from the first base. CDR1 and CDR2 are read off the germline V gene (reference sequence) as SEHNR and FQNEAQ. Ends trimmed: V by 5 bases, J by 6 bases; bases unmatched to a gene: 9. This sample was included in a study of T cells in Graves' hyperthyroidism and ophthalmopathy (dated by TCRdb to between 2018 and 2020). Background on the whole study: TCR V-J signatures able to tell the groups apart were searched for in a discovery cohort of 90 to 100 patients, of whom over 40 had Graves' ophthalmopathy and around 57 had stable Graves' hyperthyroidism. Prospective prediction of ophthalmopathy was tested in an independent validation cohort of 18 hyperthyroidism patients and some 17 patients who later progressed to ophthalmopathy. The approximately 98 discovery patients were randomly divided into training and test sets at a 7:3 ratio. The study also compared thyroid tissue and blood T-cell repertoires from more than five Graves' hyperthyroidism patients. Once sampling was done, hyperthyroidism patients were given methimazole at a starting dose of 30 mg daily, whereas ophthalmopathy patients were given high-dose intravenous methylprednisolone. According to the paper, TCR Vbeta CDR3 sequencing was carried out on 135 peripheral blood samples, which came from approximately 43 ophthalmopathy, around 74 hyperthyroidism and about 17 progressor patients. On the study overall, not on this receptor specifically: Sample size was not statistically predetermined, and blinding of investigators to group allocation was not performed. Most expanded thyroid clonotypes (frequency above 0.001) were also found in blood, which suggests that blood repertoires may mirror thyroid immune responses. In validation, the model predicted progression to ophthalmopathy a median of about 6 months before onset, with approximately 70% sensitivity and 72.22% specificity. A model built on a 13 V-J signature distinguished ophthalmopathy from stable hyperthyroidism, reaching around 88% sensitivity and around 82% specificity in cross-validation and 80%/75% in testing.

Any patient with an uncontrolled infection, another autoimmune disease, pregnancy or lactation was excluded. Diagnoses were established on the basis of clinical symptoms, serum thyroxine and TRAb, thyroid ultrasound, and orbital computed tomography. Total RNA was extracted using Trizol reagent, and RNA quality was assessed on an Agilent 2100 Bioanalyzer. The sequenced sample was peripheral blood or thyroid tissue (not recorded which). This sequence uses TRBV7-9 and TRBJ1-4; 10 bases in between match TRBD1. This clonotype originated in an adult woman with Graves' disease, either hyperthyroidism or ophthalmopathy (not recorded which). Here is the DNA: TGTGCCAGCAGCCCGACAGGGGGCCGTCGTTATGAAAAACTGTTTTTT. Its coded protein is CASSPTGGRRYEKLFF.